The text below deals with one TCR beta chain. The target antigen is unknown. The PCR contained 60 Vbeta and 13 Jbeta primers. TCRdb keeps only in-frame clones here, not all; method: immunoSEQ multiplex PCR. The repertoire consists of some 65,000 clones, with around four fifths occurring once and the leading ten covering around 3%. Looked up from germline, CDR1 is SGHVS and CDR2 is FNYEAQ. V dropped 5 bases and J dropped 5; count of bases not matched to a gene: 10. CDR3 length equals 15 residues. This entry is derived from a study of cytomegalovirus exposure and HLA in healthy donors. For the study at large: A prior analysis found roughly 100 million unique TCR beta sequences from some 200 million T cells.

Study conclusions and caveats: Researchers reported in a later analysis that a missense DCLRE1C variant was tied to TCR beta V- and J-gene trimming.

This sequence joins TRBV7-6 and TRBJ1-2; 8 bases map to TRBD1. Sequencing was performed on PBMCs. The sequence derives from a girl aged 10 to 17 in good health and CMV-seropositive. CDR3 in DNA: TGTGCCAGCAGCCATCGTATGACAGGGGATTATGGCTACACCTTC. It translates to CASSHRMTGDYGYTF. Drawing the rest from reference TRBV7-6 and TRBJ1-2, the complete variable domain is GAGVSQSPRYKVTKRGQDVALRCDPISGHVSLYWYRQALGQGPEFLTYFNYEAQQDKSGLPNDRFSAERPEGSISTLTIQRTEQRDSAMYRCASSHRMTGDYGYTFGSGTRLTVV.